This TCR beta chain emerged from a study of tumor-infiltrating lymphocytes in primary liver carcinoma. Germline V lookup: CDR1 SGHRS, CDR2 YFSETQ. The V segment lost 4 bases and the J segment 4 bases; nucleotides outside the gene matches: 8. The CDR3 runs to 15 residues. It was from approximately 22-30 mg of unsorted bulk tissue that RNA and DNA were co-extracted. TCR beta cDNA was prepared out of roughly 490 ng total RNA by means of a constant-region primer. The TCR beta library was amplified through three nested multiplex PCR rounds in a modified ARM-PCR procedure. Forward primers for TRBV1-TRBV30 and a C-beta reverse primer served the first two PCR rounds, at 10 cycles each. TCRdb re-derived calls from the multiplex PCR reads in MiXCR, one entry per CDR3 protein. The sample consists of approximately 110,000 distinct CDR3 sequences, 64% of them appearing once.

The source of this sequence is a woman between 55 and 75 years old with primary liver carcinoma and hepatitis B virus infection. Sequenced: liver tumor tissue from sampling region 3. The subset is: tumor region T3, left-lateral pole. The chain has TRBV5-1 and TRBJ1-2; 9 positions agree with TRBD1. The CDR3: CASSPTWTGVYGYTF. CDR3 DNA sequence: TGCGCCAGCAGCCCGACCTGGACAGGGGTCTATGGCTACACCTTC.